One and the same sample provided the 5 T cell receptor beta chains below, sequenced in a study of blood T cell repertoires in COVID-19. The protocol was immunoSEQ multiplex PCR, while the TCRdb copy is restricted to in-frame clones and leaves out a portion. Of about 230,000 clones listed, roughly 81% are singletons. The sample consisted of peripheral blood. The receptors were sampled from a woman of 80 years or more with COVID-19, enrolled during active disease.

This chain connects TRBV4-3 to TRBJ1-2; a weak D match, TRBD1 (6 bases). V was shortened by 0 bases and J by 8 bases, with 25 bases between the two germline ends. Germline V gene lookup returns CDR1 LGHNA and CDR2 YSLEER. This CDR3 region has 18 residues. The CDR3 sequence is CASSQDTGGRGRIGGYTF. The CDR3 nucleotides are TGCGCCAGCAGCCAAGATACCGGGGGGCGAGGCCGAATTGGGGGCTACACCTTC.

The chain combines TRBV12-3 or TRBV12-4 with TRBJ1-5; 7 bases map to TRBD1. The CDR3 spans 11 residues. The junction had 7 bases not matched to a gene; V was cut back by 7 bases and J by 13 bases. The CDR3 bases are TGTGCCAGCAAGGACAGGCACCTACAGCATTTT. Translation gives CASKDRHLQHF.

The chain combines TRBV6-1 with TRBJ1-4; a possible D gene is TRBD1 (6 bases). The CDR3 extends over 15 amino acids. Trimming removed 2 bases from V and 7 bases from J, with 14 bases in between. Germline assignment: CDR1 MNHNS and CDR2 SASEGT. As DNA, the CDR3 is TGTGCCAGCAGTGAAATCTACAGGGCGACTGAAAAACTGTTTTTT. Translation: CASSEIYRATEKLFF.

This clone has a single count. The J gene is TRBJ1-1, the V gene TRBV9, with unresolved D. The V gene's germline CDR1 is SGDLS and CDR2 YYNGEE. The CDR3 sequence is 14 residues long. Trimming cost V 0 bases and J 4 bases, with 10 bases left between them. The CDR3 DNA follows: TGTGCCAGCAGCGTAGCTGGGGAGGGCACTGAAGCTTTCTTT. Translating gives CASSVAGEGTEAFF. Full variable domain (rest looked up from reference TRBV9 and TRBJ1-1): DSGVTQTPKHLITATGQRVTLRCSPRSGDLSVYWYQQSLDQGLQFLIQYYNGEERAKGNILERFSAQQFPDLHSELNLSSLELGDSALYFCASSVAGEGTEAFFGQGTRLTVV.

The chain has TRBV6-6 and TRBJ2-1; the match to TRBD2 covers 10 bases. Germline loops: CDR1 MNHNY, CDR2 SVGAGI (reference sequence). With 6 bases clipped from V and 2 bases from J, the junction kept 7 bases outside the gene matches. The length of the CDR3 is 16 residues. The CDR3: CASRRSGTSAYNEQFF. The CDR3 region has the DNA TGTGCCAGCAGACGATCCGGGACTAGCGCCTACAATGAGCAGTTCTTC.